The sequence of this T cell receptor (beta chain) was determined in a study of blood T cell repertoires in COVID-19 (dated by TCRdb to between 2020 and 2021). For the study in its entirety: The collaborator samples originated in the United States, Italy and Spain and spanned the acute and convalescent phases of COVID-19. The material from the prospective study consisted of cDNA or gDNA derived from T cells, B-cell-depleted T cells, or PBMCs. Deeply sampled blood TCRbeta repertoires from subjects exposed to, actively infected with, or recovered from COVID-19 were included in the dataset. The repertoires were made available in a free public database intended to serve as a resource for research on the immune response to SARS-CoV-2. Samples came from the ongoing ImmuneRACE study (first 160 participants) plus 1,254 subjects from 6 global collaborators. The sample metadata nearly always contained a de-identified subject ID, COVID-19 status, age in years and sex. HLA class I and class II types, where available, came from metadata supplied by the sample provider rather than from assay-based typing. Beyond this particular receptor, the publication reports: The quantity of clinical and demographic metadata differed by source and by participant and was supplied without curation.

About this clone itself: Which antigen it targets is not known. No base-level quality is on record; no much larger clone is a single base apart.

TCRbeta CDR3 regions were amplified from genomic DNA using the immunoSEQ Assay, a bias-controlled multiplex PCR. As for how the authors treated the data: The number of nucleated cells in each sample was estimated by amplification of reference gene primers within the assay. To quantify the absolute abundance of each unique TCRbeta CDR3 rearrangement, sequence reads were collapsed and filtered. Productive Simpson clonality was computed per sample as the square root of Simpson's diversity index over productive rearrangements. TCRdb holds this immuneACCESS table with in-frame rearrangements only. Some clones are missing; in checked studies, unresolved V genes explain under half, and the rest has no known cause. V and J calls plus clone size are reproduced from that table; the DNA served to infer D and trimming. For this sample the table gives about 220,000 clones, of which around 90% were detected only once. In total, the top ten clones hold roughly 2.5% of the sample.

Participants in the prospective study were enrolled through a virtual design, were aged roughly 18 to 100 years, and lived in roughly 24 United States geographic areas. To assign participants to cohorts, the prospective study relied on clinical history that participants themselves reported in a screening survey and a study questionnaire. ImmuneRACE Cohort 3 recovered participants were defined by two consecutive negative NP/OP PCR tests, healthcare professional clearance, or symptom resolution. In the prospective study, mobile phlebotomists collected whole blood, serum and a nasopharyngeal or oropharyngeal swab from each participant. Over an approximately 2-month period, participants in the prospective study had the option of providing additional blood draws and questionnaires. Before DNA extraction, prospective study blood samples were shipped either frozen or at room temperature. Germline trimming: 5 bases from V, 5 bases from J; junction bases outside gene matches: 0. The CDR3, cysteine through phenylalanine, is 13 amino acids long. Only the CDR3 part of the read is kept: 39 bases, read in frame from the first base. Taken from the germline V gene, the CDR1 and CDR2 loops are SGDLS and YYNGEE.

This receptor chain uses TRBV9 and TRBJ2-1; TRBD2 aligns with 11 central bases. Sequencing used PBMCs or T cells enriched from blood (not recorded which). This sequence originates from a woman younger than 45 who had recovered from COVID-19. In nucleotides, the sequence is TGTGCCAGCAGTAGCGGGGGGGACAATGAGCAGTTCTTC. Translation gives CASSSGGDNEQFF.